This T cell receptor (beta chain) was observed in a study of post-analysis software for immune sequencing data. Whole-study findings and limits: About 5 TRBV segments appeared more often in patients than in controls, and TRBV5-6, TRBV5-1 and TRBV20-1 were among these. Those samples that were prepared in the same batch co-clustered strongly by F measure.

In regard to this clonotype: Antigen unknown.

CDR3 length: 16 amino acids. Trimming left V 2 bases short and J 2 bases short, with 15 bases between. CDR1 and CDR2 from the germline V gene are MGHRA and YSYEKL. Unique molecular identifiers featured in each of the TCR beta cDNA libraries. TCRdb re-called the PCR reads with MiXCR, one entry per CDR3 protein. This sample has hundreds of thousands of distinct CDR3 sequences; about 40% occur once, and the top ten carry around 1.7%. The material sequenced was blood. The J gene is TRBJ2-5, the V gene TRBV4-1; D might be TRBD2 (5 bases). The source of this sequence is a girl aged 10 to 17 with multiple sclerosis. DNA of the CDR3: TGCGCCAGCAGCCAACTGAAGGACGGCGGGCAAGAGACCCAGTACTTC. Translation: CASSQLKDGGQETQYF.